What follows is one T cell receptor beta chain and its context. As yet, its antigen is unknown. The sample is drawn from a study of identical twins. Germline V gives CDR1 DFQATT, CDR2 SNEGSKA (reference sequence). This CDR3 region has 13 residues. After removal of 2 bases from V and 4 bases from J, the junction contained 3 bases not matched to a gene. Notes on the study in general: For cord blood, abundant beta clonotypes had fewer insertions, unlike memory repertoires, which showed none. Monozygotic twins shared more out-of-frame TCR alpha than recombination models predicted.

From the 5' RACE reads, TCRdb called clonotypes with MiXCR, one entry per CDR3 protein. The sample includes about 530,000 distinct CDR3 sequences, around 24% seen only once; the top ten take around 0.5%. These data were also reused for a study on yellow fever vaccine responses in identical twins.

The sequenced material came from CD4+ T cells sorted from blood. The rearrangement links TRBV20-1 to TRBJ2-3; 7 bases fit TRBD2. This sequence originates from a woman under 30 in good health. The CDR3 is CSARWTSADTQYF. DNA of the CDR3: TGCAGTGCTAGATGGACTAGTGCAGATACGCAGTATTTT.